These T cell receptor beta chains were read from a single sample in a study of regulatory T cells in long-lasting Graves disease. From the multiplex PCR reads, TCRdb called clonotypes with MiXCR, one entry per CDR3 protein. Seen here are 650,000 to 700,000 distinct CDR3 sequences, 30% observed once, and the top ten hold 40% to 55%. Material: peripheral blood mononuclear cells (PBMCs), obtained when the disease was refractory, from a patient treated with antithyroid drugs. These receptor sequences come from a female donor with Graves disease. Both conserved end residues are part of each CDR3. Each record gives: D gene, J gene, V gene, clone size, CDR3 DNA, CDR3 protein. D genes are given only for firm matches. A clone size is listed for some rows: how often the clone was seen (once, few, many), or a class if it is expanded.

d_gene: NA; j_gene: TRBJ2-7; v_gene: TRBV4-1; abundance: NA; CDR3nt: TGCGCCAGCAGCCTCCGACTGGGGCAGTACTTC; CDR3aa: CASSLRLGQYF
d_gene: NA; j_gene: TRBJ1-6; v_gene: TRBV5-1; abundance: many; CDR3nt: TGCGCCAGCAGATCGGACAGCTACAATTCACCCCTCCACTTT; CDR3aa: CASRSDSYNSPLHF
d_gene: NA; j_gene: TRBJ2-7; v_gene: TRBV20-1; abundance: NA; CDR3nt: TGCAGTGCTAGAGACCCCGGGAGCGGAAACTACGAGCAGTACTTC; CDR3aa: CSARDPGSGNYEQYF
d_gene: NA; j_gene: TRBJ2-1; v_gene: TRBV7-9; abundance: few; CDR3nt: TGTGCCAGCAGCCTGGCAGACTCCTACAATGAGCAGTTCTTC; CDR3aa: CASSLADSYNEQFF
d_gene: NA; j_gene: TRBJ1-4; v_gene: TRBV4-1; abundance: NA; CDR3nt: TGCGCCAGCAGCCAAGTTTTCCGGGTAGATGAAAAACTGTTTTTT; CDR3aa: CASSQVFRVDEKLFF
d_gene: TRBD1; j_gene: TRBJ2-5; v_gene: TRBV19; abundance: NA; CDR3nt: TGTGCCAGTAGTGTCACCAGGACAGGGGAGACCCAGTACTTC; CDR3aa: CASSVTRTGETQYF
d_gene: TRBD1; j_gene: TRBJ1-1; v_gene: TRBV11-1; abundance: NA; CDR3nt: TGTGCCAGCAGCTTAGCCGCGGCAGGGGGCAACACTGAAGCTTTCTTT; CDR3aa: CASSLAAAGGNTEAFF
d_gene: NA; j_gene: TRBJ1-6; v_gene: TRBV20-1; abundance: NA; CDR3nt: TGCAGTGCTAGAAGGGAATCCTCCGGGACAATAGATTCACCCCTCCACTTT; CDR3aa: CSARRESSGTIDSPLHF
d_gene: NA; j_gene: TRBJ1-5; v_gene: TRBV27; abundance: NA; CDR3nt: TGTGCCAGCAGTCCCCGCGGAGGAGATAGCAATCAGCCCCAGCATTTT; CDR3aa: CASSPRGGDSNQPQHF
d_gene: NA; j_gene: TRBJ1-1; v_gene: TRBV11-2; abundance: once; CDR3nt: TGTGCCAGCAGCTTAGCCCCCCTCTGGGGGATGGACACTGAAGCTTTCTTT; CDR3aa: CASSLAPLWGMDTEAFF
d_gene: TRBD1; j_gene: TRBJ1-1; v_gene: TRBV20-1; abundance: NA; CDR3nt: TGCAGTGCTAGAGCGGGTGACAGGGGGTTGACTGAAGCTTTCTTT; CDR3aa: CSARAGDRGLTEAFF
d_gene: NA; j_gene: TRBJ2-4; v_gene: TRBV24-1; abundance: NA; CDR3nt: TGTGCCACCAGTGATTCGGACAGTAACATTCAGTACTTC; CDR3aa: CATSDSDSNIQYF
d_gene: NA; j_gene: TRBJ2-6; v_gene: TRBV3-1; abundance: NA; CDR3nt: TGTGCCAGCAGCCAAGTCCTCAGGGGGGCCAACGTCCTGACTTTC; CDR3aa: CASSQVLRGANVLTF
d_gene: NA; j_gene: TRBJ2-4; v_gene: TRBV27; abundance: few; CDR3nt: TGTGCCAGCAGTTTATGGGGTTCTGGCAAAAACATTCAGTACTTC; CDR3aa: CASSLWGSGKNIQYF
d_gene: TRBD1; j_gene: TRBJ1-2; v_gene: TRBV19; abundance: many; CDR3nt: TGTGCCAGTAGTACAGGACAGGGGACAAAGAGCTACACCTTC; CDR3aa: CASSTGQGTKSYTF
d_gene: NA; j_gene: TRBJ1-1; v_gene: TRBV20-1; abundance: NA; CDR3nt: TGCAGTGAGCAGGACAAGGGGGTGAAAGCTTTCTTT; CDR3aa: CSEQDKGVKAFF
d_gene: NA; j_gene: TRBJ1-1; v_gene: TRBV7-2; abundance: NA; CDR3nt: TGTGCCAGCAGCCCTTACCGACAGGACAACACTGAAGCTTTCTTT; CDR3aa: CASSPYRQDNTEAFF
d_gene: TRBD2; j_gene: TRBJ2-2; v_gene: TRBV6-2/TRBV6-3; abundance: few; CDR3nt: TGTGCCAGCAGTTACAGCGGACTAGCGGACCACGATACCGGGGAGCTGTTTTTT; CDR3aa: CASSYSGLADHDTGELFF
d_gene: TRBD1; j_gene: TRBJ1-5; v_gene: TRBV28; abundance: NA; CDR3nt: TGTGCCAGCAGTTTGACAGGGGGTATCAAGCCCCAGCATTTT; CDR3aa: CASSLTGGIKPQHF
d_gene: NA; j_gene: TRBJ1-4; v_gene: TRBV2; abundance: many; CDR3nt: TGTGCCAGCATTCGGGACACTAATGAAAAACTGTTTTTT; CDR3aa: CASIRDTNEKLFF
d_gene: NA; j_gene: TRBJ2-5; v_gene: TRBV27; abundance: few; CDR3nt: TGTGCCTTACCCTCGAAGGGGACGGACGCCTCCCTCGGGCAAGAGACCCAGTACTTC; CDR3aa: CALPSKGTDASLGQETQYF
d_gene: NA; j_gene: TRBJ1-4; v_gene: TRBV3-1; abundance: NA; CDR3nt: TGTGCCAGCAGCCAAGGTAGCGAAAAACTGTTTTTT; CDR3aa: CASSQGSEKLFF
d_gene: TRBD2; j_gene: TRBJ2-7; v_gene: TRBV15; abundance: NA; CDR3nt: TGTGCCACCAGCAGAGATCTAGCGGGATCCTACGAGCAGTACTTC; CDR3aa: CATSRDLAGSYEQYF
d_gene: NA; j_gene: TRBJ2-5; v_gene: TRBV30; abundance: many; CDR3nt: TGTGCCTGGAGTATCGAGTTAGAGACCCAGTACTTC; CDR3aa: CAWSIELETQYF
d_gene: NA; j_gene: TRBJ1-2; v_gene: TRBV30; abundance: many; CDR3nt: TGTGCCTGGGCACAGTACGGCTACACCTTC; CDR3aa: CAWAQYGYTF
d_gene: NA; j_gene: TRBJ2-2; v_gene: TRBV5-6; abundance: few; CDR3nt: TGTGCCGGCAGGAAGGCCACCGGGGAGCTGTTTTTT; CDR3aa: CAGRKATGELFF
d_gene: TRBD1; j_gene: TRBJ1-2; v_gene: TRBV29-1; abundance: NA; CDR3nt: TGCAGCGTTGGGACAGGGAAGGACTATGGCTACACCTTC; CDR3aa: CSVGTGKDYGYTF
d_gene: NA; j_gene: TRBJ2-7; v_gene: TRBV29-1; abundance: NA; CDR3nt: TGCAGCGTTATGCAGGACCTAAGCTCCTACGAGCAGTACTTC; CDR3aa: CSVMQDLSSYEQYF
d_gene: TRBD1; j_gene: TRBJ2-5; v_gene: TRBV27; abundance: NA; CDR3nt: TGTGCCAGCACCAGCTACAGGGGTAGTGGGACCCAGTACTTC; CDR3aa: CASTSYRGSGTQYF
d_gene: NA; j_gene: TRBJ1-1; v_gene: TRBV29-1; abundance: NA; CDR3nt: TGCAGCGTTGAGGTAGGGAGTGAGAACACTGAAGCTTTCTTT; CDR3aa: CSVEVGSENTEAFF
d_gene: NA; j_gene: TRBJ2-2; v_gene: TRBV12-5; abundance: NA; CDR3nt: TGTGCTAGTGCCCCCCAGGTTGTGGACACCGGGGAGCTGTTTTTT; CDR3aa: CASAPQVVDTGELFF
d_gene: NA; j_gene: TRBJ1-2; v_gene: TRBV28; abundance: few; CDR3nt: TGTGCCAGCAGTTTAACGAACCCGATCCATGGCTACACCTTC; CDR3aa: CASSLTNPIHGYTF
d_gene: NA; j_gene: TRBJ1-3; v_gene: TRBV12-3/TRBV12-4; abundance: NA; CDR3nt: TGTGCCAGCAGTTTACTGGGAACTGGAAACACCATATATTTT; CDR3aa: CASSLLGTGNTIYF
d_gene: NA; j_gene: TRBJ1-3; v_gene: TRBV10-1; abundance: NA; CDR3nt: TGCGCCAGCAGTCCGGGACACGGAAACACCATATATTTT; CDR3aa: CASSPGHGNTIYF
d_gene: NA; j_gene: TRBJ1-1; v_gene: TRBV25-1; abundance: few; CDR3nt: TGTGCCAGCATGTCGTTCACTGAAGCTTTCTTT; CDR3aa: CASMSFTEAFF
d_gene: NA; j_gene: TRBJ1-6; v_gene: TRBV12-3/TRBV12-4; abundance: NA; CDR3nt: TGTGCCAGCAGTCATCGACAGGCTAATTCACCCCTCCACTTT; CDR3aa: CASSHRQANSPLHF
d_gene: NA; j_gene: TRBJ1-2; v_gene: TRBV29-1; abundance: few; CDR3nt: TGCAGCGTTGAAGATCGGTCAGCTTATGGCTACACCTTC; CDR3aa: CSVEDRSAYGYTF
d_gene: NA; j_gene: TRBJ2-5; v_gene: TRBV7-9; abundance: NA; CDR3nt: TGTACCAGCAGCTTAGCCGGAGTTGACGAGACCCAGTACTTC; CDR3aa: CTSSLAGVDETQYF
d_gene: TRBD2; j_gene: TRBJ2-7; v_gene: TRBV20-1; abundance: NA; CDR3nt: TGCAGTGCTAGACCTACTAGCGGGAAGACTCGGGACTACGAGCAGTACTTC; CDR3aa: CSARPTSGKTRDYEQYF
d_gene: NA; j_gene: TRBJ1-2; v_gene: TRBV19; abundance: few; CDR3nt: TGTGCCAGTAAGGAGATGCCCAGAAACTATGGCTACACCTTC; CDR3aa: CASKEMPRNYGYTF
d_gene: NA; j_gene: TRBJ2-7; v_gene: TRBV5-5; abundance: NA; CDR3nt: TGTGCCAGCAGCTGGGAACAGGATTTGGGCTACGAGCAGTACTTC; CDR3aa: CASSWEQDLGYEQYF
d_gene: NA; j_gene: TRBJ1-6; v_gene: TRBV2; abundance: many; CDR3nt: TGTGCCAGCAGACCGAGCTCCTATAATTCACCCCTCCACTTT; CDR3aa: CASRPSSYNSPLHF
d_gene: TRBD1; j_gene: TRBJ1-1; v_gene: TRBV27; abundance: few; CDR3nt: TGTGCCAGCAGTACCTCGGACAGGGTTGAAGCTTTCTTT; CDR3aa: CASSTSDRVEAFF
d_gene: NA; j_gene: TRBJ2-7; v_gene: TRBV20-1; abundance: few; CDR3nt: TGCAGTGCTAATGTCGACGGGAACGAGCAGTACTTC; CDR3aa: CSANVDGNEQYF
d_gene: NA; j_gene: TRBJ1-2; v_gene: TRBV6-1; abundance: NA; CDR3nt: TGTGCCAGCACCCGCGGTGGACTGAGGGGTAACTATGGCTACACCTTC; CDR3aa: CASTRGGLRGNYGYTF